This TCR beta chain comes out of a study of radiotherapy plus CTLA-4 blockade in lung cancer. Overall study: Among patients, about 17% showed objective responses, and approximately 31% had disease control. Study-wide results and limits: Early blood T cell clone changes and increased post-radiation serum interferon-beta were reportedly the strongest response predictors. TCR clones from tumors expanded in blood after radiotherapy plus ipilimumab.

With ipilimumab providing CTLA-4 blockade, focal radiation was administered to patients who had chemo-refractory metastatic non-small-cell lung cancer. Trimming took 4 bases from V and 4 from J; bases not matched to a gene: 9. The CDR3 has 15 residues. The germline V gene has CDR1 SGHRS and CDR2 YFSETQ. This clone was seen a handful of times. The antigen remains undetermined. Assay used: immunoSEQ multiplex PCR; TCRdb lists only in-frame clones, some missing. Here the sample spans approximately 67,000 clones, about four fifths being singletons. The chain couples TRBV5-1 to TRBJ2-3, with 7 bases lining up with TRBD2. The source material was peripheral blood, sampled from a patient treated with radiotherapy plus ipilimumab. The source is a human donor with non-small cell lung cancer who had a partial response to radiotherapy plus ipilimumab. CDR3 bases: TGCGCCAGCAGCGCAGGTGGGAGGGGAGCAGATACGCAGTATTTT. Translating gives CASSAGGRGADTQYF.